This T cell receptor beta chain was sequenced for a study of blood T cell repertoires in COVID-19. In germline, CDR1 is SGDLS, CDR2 YYNGEE. The CDR3 totals 16 residues. With 4 bases clipped from V and 4 bases from J, the junction kept 10 bases outside the gene matches. Only in-frame clones appear in the TCRdb table, and some are missing; sequencing was by immunoSEQ multiplex PCR. The sample lists about 180,000 clones; approximately 86% were seen once. This clonotype originated in a man in his forties or fifties with active or convalescent COVID-19. The sequencing input was peripheral blood. This rearrangement joins TRBV9 to TRBJ1-2, with 10 bases that match TRBD1. The CDR3 region has the DNA TGTGCCAGCAGCTCTAGGGTGGGACAGGGGACCTATGGCTACACCTTC. Its protein is CASSSRVGQGTYGYTF.